Below, 6 T cell receptor beta chains from the same sample are listed, as sequenced in a study of OX40 agonist ivuxolimab in advanced cancers. TCRdb's copy holds only in-frame clones and misses some; the assay was immunoSEQ multiplex PCR. The data contain tens of thousands of clones, around 84% of them singletons. Sequences were derived from CD4+ or CD8+ T cells sorted from blood, sampled in a trial of the OX40 agonist ivuxolimab. The receptors stem from an adult with an advanced solid tumor such as melanoma, head and neck, liver or kidney cancer.

The CDR3, as DNA: TGTGCCAGCAGCCTAATAGGACCAGAAGCTTTCTTT. The encoded protein is CASSLIGPEAFF. V gene TRBV7-3 combines with J gene TRBJ1-1; D is ambiguous. CDR1 SGHTA and CDR2 FQGTGA come from the germline V gene. V dropped 5 bases and J dropped 8 bases, with 12 bases sitting between them. This CDR3 has 12 residues.

This chain connects TRBV7-8 to TRBJ2-7, with unresolved D. The CDR3 totals 12 residues. Trimming shortened V by 5 bases and J by 6 bases, and 11 bases separated the two germline ends. From germline, CDR1 is SGHVS and CDR2 FQNEAQ. The CDR3: CASSPPWSEQYF. The CDR3 nucleotides are TGTGCCAGCAGCCCCCCCTGGTCCGAGCAGTACTTC.

V usage is TRBV7-9 and J usage is TRBJ2-7; D is ambiguous. V shed 2 bases and J shed 0 bases, with 11 bases lying between them. This CDR3 has 15 amino acids. Germline-derived CDR1 and CDR2 are SEHNR and FQNEAQ (reference sequence). CDR3 in amino acids: CASSLPQRPSYEQYF. The CDR3 DNA reads as TGTGCCAGCAGCTTACCGCAGCGACCCTCCTACGAGCAGTACTTC.

V gene TRBV6-5 combines with J gene TRBJ2-1; D is ambiguous. The germline V gene has CDR1 MNHEY and CDR2 SVGAGI. The V gene lost 4 bases and the J gene lost 0 bases, with 13 bases spanning the gap. The CDR3 is 16 residues long. CDR3 bases: TGTGCCAGCAGTTCATCGACGGTCAGCTCCTACAATGAGCAGTTCTTC. Encoded protein: CASSSSTVSSYNEQFF.

The chain combines TRBV7-8 with TRBJ2-7; perhaps TRBD2 as D (6 bases). V was pared by 3 bases and J by 5 bases, with 20 bases between. Germline V gene sequence: CDR1 SGHVS, CDR2 FQNEAQ. The CDR3 loop spans 16 amino acids. CDR3 sequence (DNA): TGTGCCAGCAGCTTCCTTCTGGGGGACTTAGCCGACGAGCAGTACTTC. This translates into CASSFLLGDLADEQYF.

V and J are TRBV13 and TRBJ1-1; D is perhaps TRBD1 (6 bases). CDR1 PRHDT and CDR2 FYEKMQ come from the germline V gene (reference sequence). Trimming stripped 5 bases from V and 2 bases from J, with 18 bases between. CDR3 length equals 16 residues. The CDR3 bases are TGTGCCAGCAGCCCCTGGTCTGGACAGATTAACACTGAAGCTTTCTTT. It is translated as CASSPWSGQINTEAFF.